This is a list of T cell receptor beta chains from one sample in a study of cytomegalovirus exposure and HLA in healthy donors. Using immunoSEQ multiplex PCR, the repertoire was profiled, and TCRdb retains in-frame clones only, with some absent. The sample lists some 160,000 clones, about 70% occurring once. The sample comprised PBMCs. The receptors come from a woman aged 40 to 55 in good health and CMV-seronegative. CDR3s include the opening cysteine and the closing phenylalanine or tryptophan. Fields, in order: J gene, V gene, clone size, CDR3 length, D gene, CDR3 protein. The D gene is left open where the match is weak. Expanded clones are given a class, and other clones once, few, many or no size at all.

TRBJ2-6 | TRBV14 | - | 15 | - | CASSQGGAGANVLTF
TRBJ2-7 | TRBV29-1 | - | 13 | - | CSVAGHVDDEQYF
TRBJ2-7 | TRBV4-1 | few | 13 | - | CASSQDKSYEQYF
TRBJ2-7 | TRBV6-1 | - | 15 | TRBD1 | CASSPRTGAAYEQYF
TRBJ2-7 | TRBV11-2 | - | 15 | TRBD1 | CASSLYGQGLYEQYF
TRBJ1-4 | TRBV11-2 | few | 14 | - | CASSQHTVSEKLFF
TRBJ1-1 | TRBV18 | - | 15 | TRBD1 | CASSPNRGGGTEAFF
TRBJ2-7 | TRBV18 | - | 14 | TRBD1 | CASSLGTGRAEQYF
TRBJ2-3 | TRBV10-2 | - | 13 | - | CASGERSTDTQYF
TRBJ2-1 | TRBV4-1 | - | 14 | TRBD2 | CASSRLSGLGQQFF
TRBJ2-7 | TRBV2 | - | 15 | TRBD1 | CASSARGQGDGEQYF
TRBJ1-2 | TRBV2 | - | 15 | TRBD1 | CASSVVEGAGYGYTF
TRBJ2-1 | TRBV5-1 | - | 16 | - | CASSLMRDLSFSEQFF
TRBJ2-3 | TRBV7-9 | - | 12 | - | CSSSLVSNTQYF
TRBJ2-1 | TRBV6-1 | few | 15 | - | CASNPGGQTYNEQFF
TRBJ2-5 | TRBV27 | - | 14 | - | CASELRETQETQYF
TRBJ1-1 | TRBV11-2 | - | 15 | TRBD1 | CASSTFGTVNTEAFF
TRBJ2-3 | TRBV7-9 | - | 16 | TRBD2 | CASSLGLAGGPDTQYF
TRBJ2-7 | TRBV15 | - | 15 | - | CATSRDYDSNYEQYF
TRBJ1-2 | TRBV6-1 | - | 17 | TRBD1 | CASSEVEGTELFYGYTF
TRBJ2-7 | TRBV11-2 | - | 14 | - | CASSFVYGSYEQYF
TRBJ2-5 | TRBV6-4 | once | 14 | TRBD2 | CASSKREEAKTQYF